The rows below give T cell receptor beta chains drawn from one sample of a study of blood T cell repertoires in COVID-19. Sequencing used immunoSEQ multiplex PCR; TCRdb keeps in-frame clones, though not all of them. The repertoire consists of 150,000 to 200,000 clones, with roughly 85% occurring once and the leading ten covering roughly 8.2%. Material: peripheral blood. These receptors were obtained from a man aged 55-75 years with acute or convalescent COVID-19. CDR3s leave out the opening cysteine and the closing phenylalanine or tryptophan.

v_gene	j_gene	CDR3aa
TRBV27	TRBJ2-5	ASSPSPGGTVETQY
TRBV20-1	TRBJ1-2	SADRGYGYT
TRBV27	TRBJ2-3	ASSPGTSGRVTDTQY
TRBV11-1	TRBJ1-2	ASSLVAGGAYGYT
TRBV14	TRBJ1-1	ASSPYLEGRTEAF
TRBV28	TRBJ1-3	ASKDRVFSGNTIY
TRBV7-6	TRBJ2-7	ASSLEVAGGLYEQY
TRBV5-4	TRBJ2-1	ASSLERDNEQF
TRBV18	TRBJ2-1	ASSPPGTVGNEQF
TRBV12-5	TRBJ1-1	ASGLDDTGGTTEAF
TRBV29-1	TRBJ1-4	SVEGNPQGGPEKLF
TRBV6-1	TRBJ2-7	ASSEGGRGLYMVKQY
TRBV5-1	TRBJ1-6	ASSFATGNYSPLH
TRBV30	TRBJ1-3	AWSVLDSLGNTIY
TRBV9	TRBJ2-1	ASSDGLAAYNEQF
TRBV5-1	TRBJ1-2	ASSLVAGNYGYT
TRBV5-6	TRBJ2-3	ASSSELARVPPTQY
TRBV15	TRBJ1-2	ATSRDRGEGYGYT
TRBV15	TRBJ1-1	ATSRERQGPGTEAF
TRBV10-3	TRBJ2-2	AISDPGGVTTGELF
TRBV5-1	TRBJ2-3	ASSFTATSSTDTQY
TRBV29-1	TRBJ1-1	SVEDHGNTEAF